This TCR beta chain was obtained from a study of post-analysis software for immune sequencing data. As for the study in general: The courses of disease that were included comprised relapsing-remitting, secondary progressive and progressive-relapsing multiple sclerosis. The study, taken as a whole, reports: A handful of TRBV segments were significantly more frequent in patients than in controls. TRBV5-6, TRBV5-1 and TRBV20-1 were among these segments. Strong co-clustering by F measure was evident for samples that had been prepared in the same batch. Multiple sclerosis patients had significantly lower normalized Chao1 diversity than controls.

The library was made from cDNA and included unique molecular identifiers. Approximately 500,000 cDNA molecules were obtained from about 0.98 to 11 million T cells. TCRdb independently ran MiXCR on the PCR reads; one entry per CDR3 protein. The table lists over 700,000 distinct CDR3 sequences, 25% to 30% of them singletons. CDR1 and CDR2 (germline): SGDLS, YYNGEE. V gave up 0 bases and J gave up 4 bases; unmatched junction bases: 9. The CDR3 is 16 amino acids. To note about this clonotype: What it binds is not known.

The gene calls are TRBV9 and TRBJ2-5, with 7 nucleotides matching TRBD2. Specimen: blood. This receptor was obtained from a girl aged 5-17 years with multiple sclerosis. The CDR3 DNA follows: TGTGCCAGCAGCGTAGGCTGGCGGGAGATAGGAGAGACCCAGTACTTC. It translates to CASSVGWREIGETQYF.